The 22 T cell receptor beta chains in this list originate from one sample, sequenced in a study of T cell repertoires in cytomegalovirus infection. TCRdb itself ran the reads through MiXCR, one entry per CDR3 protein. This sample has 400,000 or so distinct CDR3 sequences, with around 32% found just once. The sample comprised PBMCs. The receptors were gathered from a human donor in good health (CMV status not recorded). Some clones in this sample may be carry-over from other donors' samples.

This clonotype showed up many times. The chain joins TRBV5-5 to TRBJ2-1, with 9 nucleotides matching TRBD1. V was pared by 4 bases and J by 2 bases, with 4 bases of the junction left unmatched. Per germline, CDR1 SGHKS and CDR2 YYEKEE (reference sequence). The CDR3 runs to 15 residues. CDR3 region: CASSRGTGPYNEQFF. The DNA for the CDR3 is TGTGCCAGCAGCCGAGGGACAGGGCCCTACAATGAGCAGTTCTTC.

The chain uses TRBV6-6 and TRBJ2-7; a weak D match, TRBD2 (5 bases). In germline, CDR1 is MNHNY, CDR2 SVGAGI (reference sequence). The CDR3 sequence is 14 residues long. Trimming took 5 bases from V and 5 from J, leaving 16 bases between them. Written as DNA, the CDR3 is TGTGCCAGCAGTCCCGGACGAGACGGGAACGAGCAGTACTTC. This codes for CASSPGRDGNEQYF.

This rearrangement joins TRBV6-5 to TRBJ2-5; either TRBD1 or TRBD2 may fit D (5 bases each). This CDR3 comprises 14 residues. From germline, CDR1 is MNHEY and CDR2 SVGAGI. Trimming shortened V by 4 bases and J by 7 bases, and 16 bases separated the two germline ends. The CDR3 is CASSSGTGPGTQYF. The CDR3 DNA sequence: TGTGCCAGCAGTTCCGGAACGGGACCCGGGACCCAGTACTTC.

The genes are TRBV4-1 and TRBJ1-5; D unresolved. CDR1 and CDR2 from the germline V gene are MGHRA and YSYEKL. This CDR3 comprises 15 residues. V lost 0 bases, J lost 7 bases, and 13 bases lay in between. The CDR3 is CASSQDQGWGQPQHF. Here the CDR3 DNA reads TGCGCCAGCAGCCAAGATCAAGGGTGGGGACAGCCCCAGCATTTT.

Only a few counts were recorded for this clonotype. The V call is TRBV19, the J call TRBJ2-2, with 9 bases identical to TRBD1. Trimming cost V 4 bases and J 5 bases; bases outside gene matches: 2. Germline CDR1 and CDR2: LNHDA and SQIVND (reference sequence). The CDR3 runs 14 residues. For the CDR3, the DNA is TGTGCCAGTAGTAGCGGGACAGGGACCGGGGAGCTGTTTTTT. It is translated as CASSSGTGTGELFF.

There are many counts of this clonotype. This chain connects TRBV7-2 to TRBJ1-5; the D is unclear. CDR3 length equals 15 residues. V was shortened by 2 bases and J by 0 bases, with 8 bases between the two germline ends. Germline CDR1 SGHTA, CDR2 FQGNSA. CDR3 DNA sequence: TGTGCCAGCAGCTTACAGGTGAATAGCAATCAGCCCCAGCATTTT. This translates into CASSLQVNSNQPQHF.

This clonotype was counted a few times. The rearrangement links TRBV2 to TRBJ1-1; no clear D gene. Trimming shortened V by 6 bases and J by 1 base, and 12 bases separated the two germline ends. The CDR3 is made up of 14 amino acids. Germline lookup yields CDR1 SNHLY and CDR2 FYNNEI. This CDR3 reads CASSGVRGNTEAFF. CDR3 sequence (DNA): TGTGCCAGCAGCGGGGTTCGGGGGAACACTGAAGCTTTCTTT.

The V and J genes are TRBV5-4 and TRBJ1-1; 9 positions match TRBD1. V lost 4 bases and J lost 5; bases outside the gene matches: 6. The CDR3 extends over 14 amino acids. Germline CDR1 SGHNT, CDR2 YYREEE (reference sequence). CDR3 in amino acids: CASSVQGARTEAFF. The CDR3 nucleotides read TGTGCCAGCAGCGTACAGGGGGCGAGGACTGAAGCTTTCTTT.

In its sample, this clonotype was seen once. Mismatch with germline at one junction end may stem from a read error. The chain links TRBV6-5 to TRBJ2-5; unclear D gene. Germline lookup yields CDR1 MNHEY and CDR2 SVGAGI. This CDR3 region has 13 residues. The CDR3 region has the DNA TGTGCCAGCAGCTACTCAAGGGTGGAGACCCAGTACTTC. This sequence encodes CASSYSRVETQYF.

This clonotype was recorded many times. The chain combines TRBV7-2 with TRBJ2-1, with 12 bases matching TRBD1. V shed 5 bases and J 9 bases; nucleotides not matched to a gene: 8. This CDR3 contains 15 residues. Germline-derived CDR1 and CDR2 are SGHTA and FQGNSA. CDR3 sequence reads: CASSPGQGAQGEQFF. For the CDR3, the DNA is TGTGCCAGCAGCCCGGGACAGGGGGCGCAGGGTGAGCAGTTCTTC.

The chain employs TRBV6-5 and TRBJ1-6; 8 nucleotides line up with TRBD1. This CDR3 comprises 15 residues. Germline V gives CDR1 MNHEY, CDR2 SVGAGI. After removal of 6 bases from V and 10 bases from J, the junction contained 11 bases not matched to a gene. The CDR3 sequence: CASRTGTGDGSPLHF. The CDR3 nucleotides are TGTGCCAGCAGAACCGGGACAGGTGATGGGTCACCCCTCCACTTT.

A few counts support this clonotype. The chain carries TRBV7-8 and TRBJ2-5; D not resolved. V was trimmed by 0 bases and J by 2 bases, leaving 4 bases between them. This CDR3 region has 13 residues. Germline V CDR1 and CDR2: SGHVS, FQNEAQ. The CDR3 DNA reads TGTGCCAGCAGCTTAGCGGAACAAGAGACCCAGTACTTC. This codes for CASSLAEQETQYF.

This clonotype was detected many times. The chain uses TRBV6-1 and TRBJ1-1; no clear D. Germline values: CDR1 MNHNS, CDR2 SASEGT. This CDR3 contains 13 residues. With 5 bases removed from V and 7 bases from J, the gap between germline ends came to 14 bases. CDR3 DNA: TGTGCCAGCAGTCCCGGAAGAAATCTTGAAGCTTTCTTT. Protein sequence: CASSPGRNLEAFF.

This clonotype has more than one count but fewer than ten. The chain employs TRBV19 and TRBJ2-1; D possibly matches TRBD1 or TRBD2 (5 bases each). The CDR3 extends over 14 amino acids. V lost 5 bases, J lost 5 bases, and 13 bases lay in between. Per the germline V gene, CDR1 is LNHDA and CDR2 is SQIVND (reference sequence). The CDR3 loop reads CASSRWGSDNEQFF. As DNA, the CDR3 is TGTGCCAGTAGTCGGTGGGGGTCCGACAATGAGCAGTTCTTC.

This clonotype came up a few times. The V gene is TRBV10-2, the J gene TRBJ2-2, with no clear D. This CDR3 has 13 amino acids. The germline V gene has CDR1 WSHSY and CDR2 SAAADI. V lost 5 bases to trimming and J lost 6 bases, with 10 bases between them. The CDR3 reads CASSRSSAGELFF. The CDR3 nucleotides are TGCGCCAGCAGTCGGAGTAGTGCCGGGGAGCTGTTTTTT.

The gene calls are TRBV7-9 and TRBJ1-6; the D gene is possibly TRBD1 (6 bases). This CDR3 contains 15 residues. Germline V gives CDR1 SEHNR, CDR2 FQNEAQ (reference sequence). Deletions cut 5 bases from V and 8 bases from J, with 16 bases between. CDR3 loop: CASSGHRVGDSPLHF. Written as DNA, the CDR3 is TGTGCCAGCAGCGGACACAGGGTGGGGGATTCACCCCTCCACTTT.

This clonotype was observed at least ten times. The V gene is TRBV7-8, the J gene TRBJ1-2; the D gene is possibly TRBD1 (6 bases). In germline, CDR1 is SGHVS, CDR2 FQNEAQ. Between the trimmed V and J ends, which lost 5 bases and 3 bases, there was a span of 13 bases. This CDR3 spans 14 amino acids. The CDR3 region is CASSSLQGHYGYTF. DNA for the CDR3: TGTGCCAGCAGCAGCCTACAGGGACACTATGGCTACACCTTC.

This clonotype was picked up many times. The CDR3 nucleotides read TGTGCCAGCAGTTACTCGAGACGGCCTAGCGGGGGGATCCAAGAGACCCAGTACTTC. Its translation: CASSYSRRPSGGIQETQYF. The chain links TRBV6-6 to TRBJ2-5; 11 nucleotides agree with TRBD2. Germline CDR1 reads MNHNY; CDR2 reads SVGAGI (reference sequence). This CDR3 contains 19 residues. V dropped 0 bases and J dropped 1; count of bases not matched to a gene: 10.

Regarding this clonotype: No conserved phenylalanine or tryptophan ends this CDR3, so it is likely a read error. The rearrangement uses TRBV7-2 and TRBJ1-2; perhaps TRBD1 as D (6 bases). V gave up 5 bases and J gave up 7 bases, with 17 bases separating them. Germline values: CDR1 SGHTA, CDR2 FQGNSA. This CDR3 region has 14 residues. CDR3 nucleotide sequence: TGTGCCAGCAGCGGACAGACTCTGGGGAGTGGCTACACCTTA. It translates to CASSGQTLGSGYTL.

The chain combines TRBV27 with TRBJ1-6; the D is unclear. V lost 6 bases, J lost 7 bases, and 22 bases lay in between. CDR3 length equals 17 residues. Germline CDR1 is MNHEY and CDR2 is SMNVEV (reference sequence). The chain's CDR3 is CASRKRVGPVDNSPLHF. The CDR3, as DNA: TGTGCCAGCAGGAAACGCGTTGGACCGGTCGACAATTCACCCCTCCACTTT.

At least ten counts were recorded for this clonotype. Here the CDR3 reads CASSPRQGPNEKLFF. The CDR3 DNA is TGTGCCAGCAGCCCCAGGCAGGGGCCTAATGAAAAACTGTTTTTT. The rearrangement links TRBV7-2 to TRBJ1-4, with a tentative D call TRBD1 (6 bases). CDR3 length: 15 residues. Trimming removed 5 bases at V and 3 bases at J, with 13 bases between. Germline V lookup: CDR1 SGHTA, CDR2 FQGNSA.

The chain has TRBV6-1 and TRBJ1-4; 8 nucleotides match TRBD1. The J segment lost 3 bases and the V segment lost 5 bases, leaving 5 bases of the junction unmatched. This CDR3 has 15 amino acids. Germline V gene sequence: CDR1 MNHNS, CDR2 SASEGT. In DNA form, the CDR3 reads TGTGCCAGCAGTTCAGCGGACAGGGCTAATGAAAAACTGTTTTTT. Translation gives CASSSADRANEKLFF.